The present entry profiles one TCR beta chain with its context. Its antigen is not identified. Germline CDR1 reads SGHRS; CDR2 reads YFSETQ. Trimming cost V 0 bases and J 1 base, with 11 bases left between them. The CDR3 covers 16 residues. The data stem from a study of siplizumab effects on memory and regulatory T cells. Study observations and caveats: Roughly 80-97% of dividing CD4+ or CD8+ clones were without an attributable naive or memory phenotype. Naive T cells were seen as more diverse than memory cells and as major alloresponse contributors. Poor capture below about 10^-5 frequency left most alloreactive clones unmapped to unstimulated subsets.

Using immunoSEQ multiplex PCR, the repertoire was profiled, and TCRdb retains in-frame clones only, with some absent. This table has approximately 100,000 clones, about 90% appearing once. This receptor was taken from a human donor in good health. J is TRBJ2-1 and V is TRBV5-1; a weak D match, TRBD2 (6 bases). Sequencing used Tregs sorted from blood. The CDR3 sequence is CASSLAGVWSYNEQFF. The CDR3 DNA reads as TGCGCCAGCAGCTTGGCGGGGGTATGGTCCTACAATGAGCAGTTCTTC.